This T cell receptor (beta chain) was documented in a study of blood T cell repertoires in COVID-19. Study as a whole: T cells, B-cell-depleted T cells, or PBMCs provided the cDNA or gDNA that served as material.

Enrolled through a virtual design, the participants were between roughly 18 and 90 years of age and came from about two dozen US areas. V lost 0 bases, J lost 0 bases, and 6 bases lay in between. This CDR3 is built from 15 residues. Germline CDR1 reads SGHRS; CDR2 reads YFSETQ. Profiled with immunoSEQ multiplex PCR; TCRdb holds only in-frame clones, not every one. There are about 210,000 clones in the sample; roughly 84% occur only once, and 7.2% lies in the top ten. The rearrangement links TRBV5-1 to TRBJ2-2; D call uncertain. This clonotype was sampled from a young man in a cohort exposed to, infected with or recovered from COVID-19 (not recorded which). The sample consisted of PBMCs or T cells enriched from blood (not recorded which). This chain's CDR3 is CASSLDRSNTGELFF. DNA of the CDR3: TGCGCCAGCAGCTTGGACAGATCGAACACCGGGGAGCTGTTTTTT. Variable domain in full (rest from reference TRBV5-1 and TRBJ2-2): KAGVTQTPRYLIKTRGQQVTLSCSPISGHRSVSWYQQTPGQGLQFLFEYFSETQRNKGNFPGRFSGRQFSNSRSEMNVSTLELGDSALYLCASSLDRSNTGELFFGEGSRLTVL.